These T cell receptor beta chains were read from a single sample in a study of blood T cell repertoires in COVID-19. Clones were sequenced by immunoSEQ multiplex PCR, and TCRdb holds only the in-frame ones, with some missing. The repertoire includes 140,000 to 150,000 clones, roughly four fifths of them detected once, and roughly 15% sits in the top ten. The specimen was peripheral blood. The receptors come from a human donor with acute or convalescent COVID-19. The donor label of this sample is uncertain. Both conserved end residues are part of each CDR3. Each record gives: D gene, V gene, clone size, J gene, CDR3 DNA, CDR3 protein. D genes are given only for firm matches. Clone sizes are given selectively: once, few, many, or a class where the clone is expanded.

D: -
V: TRBV30
size: -
J: TRBJ2-1
DNA: TGTGCCTGGAGTGTAACCCTAAATGAGCAGTTCTTC
CDR3: CAWSVTLNEQFF

D: TRBD1
V: TRBV2
size: few
J: TRBJ1-2
DNA: TGTGCCAGCAGCCCCTATGGACAGGGGAGCTATGGCTACACCTTC
CDR3: CASSPYGQGSYGYTF

D: TRBD1
V: TRBV18
size: -
J: TRBJ1-2
DNA: TGTGCCAGCTCACCAATTAGGGACAGCAAGAGGCCAGTAACTGGCTACACCTTC
CDR3: CASSPIRDSKRPVTGYTF

D: -
V: TRBV7-3
size: -
J: TRBJ1-5
DNA: TGTGCCAGCAGCGGAACAGGTGGTCAGCCCCAGCATTTT
CDR3: CASSGTGGQPQHF

D: -
V: TRBV7-8
size: -
J: TRBJ1-2
DNA: TGTGCCAGCAGCCCCGCGGGAGATGGCTACACCTTC
CDR3: CASSPAGDGYTF

D: TRBD1
V: TRBV5-1
size: -
J: TRBJ1-2
DNA: TGCGCCAGCAGCTTGGACAGGGGTTATGGCTACACCTTC
CDR3: CASSLDRGYGYTF

D: TRBD2
V: TRBV2
size: -
J: TRBJ2-5
DNA: TGTGCCAGCAGAAGTATAGCGGGGGGGCCGAGTGAAGAGACCCAGTACTTC
CDR3: CASRSIAGGPSEETQYF

D: TRBD1
V: TRBV7-2
size: -
J: TRBJ1-2
DNA: TGTGCCAGCAGCCGTATTACGACAGGGGGCGGTGGCTACACCTTC
CDR3: CASSRITTGGGGYTF

D: -
V: TRBV6-1
size: -
J: TRBJ1-1
DNA: TGTGCCAGCAGTGATCATACATACACTGAAGCTTTCTTT
CDR3: CASSDHTYTEAFF

D: -
V: TRBV19
size: -
J: TRBJ1-1
DNA: TGTGCCAGTAGTATAGAGAACAGGAACACTGAAGCTTTCTTT
CDR3: CASSIENRNTEAFF

D: TRBD2
V: TRBV9
size: -
J: TRBJ2-5
DNA: TGTGCCAGCAGCGTAGCGACTAGCGGGGTCCCCGAGACCCAGTACTTC
CDR3: CASSVATSGVPETQYF

D: -
V: TRBV7-8
size: -
J: TRBJ1-2
DNA: TGTGCCAGCAGCTTACTCGGGGTAGACTATGGCTACACCTTC
CDR3: CASSLLGVDYGYTF

D: -
V: TRBV7-2
size: -
J: TRBJ2-5
DNA: TGTGCCAGCAGCTTACAGCCGGGGCAAGAGACCCAGTACTTC
CDR3: CASSLQPGQETQYF

D: -
V: TRBV30
size: -
J: TRBJ1-1
DNA: TGTGCCTGGAGTGTACGGGGAAGGTGGGCTGAAGCTTTCTTT
CDR3: CAWSVRGRWAEAFF

D: TRBD1
V: TRBV7-6
size: -
J: TRBJ1-1
DNA: TGTGCCAGCAGCGCTATCAGGGGGCGTGGGGACACTGAAGCTTTCTTT
CDR3: CASSAIRGRGDTEAFF

D: TRBD1
V: TRBV6-1
size: -
J: TRBJ2-7
DNA: TGTGCCAGCAGTGTAGCCGGGACAGAGAACTACGAGCAGTACTTC
CDR3: CASSVAGTENYEQYF

D: TRBD1
V: TRBV10-1
size: -
J: TRBJ2-1
DNA: TGCGCCAGCAGTGAGGGGGGGACAGGGAGGAATGAGCAGTTCTTC
CDR3: CASSEGGTGRNEQFF

D: TRBD1
V: TRBV5-1
size: once
J: TRBJ1-1
DNA: TGCGCCAGCAGCTTTGGGACAGGGCCGGCTGAAGCTTTCTTT
CDR3: CASSFGTGPAEAFF

D: TRBD1
V: TRBV10-1
size: few
J: TRBJ2-3
DNA: TGCGCCAGCTCTCCAACCCAGGGGGCGCGGGCAGATACGCAGTATTTT
CDR3: CASSPTQGARADTQYF

D: TRBD1
V: TRBV6-4
size: -
J: TRBJ1-6
DNA: TGTGCCAGCAGCCTGGGACAGGAGCTTTCACCCCTCCACTTT
CDR3: CASSLGQELSPLHF

D: TRBD1
V: TRBV7-2
size: -
J: TRBJ1-3
DNA: TGTGCCAGCAGCCGCGGACAGGCCGGAATAGGAAACACCATATATTTT
CDR3: CASSRGQAGIGNTIYF

D: TRBD1
V: TRBV6-5
size: few
J: TRBJ1-2
DNA: TGTGCCAGCAGGGGTGGGACAGGGGAAGTAAGTTACACCTTC
CDR3: CASRGGTGEVSYTF

D: -
V: TRBV7-2
size: -
J: TRBJ2-6
DNA: TGTGCCAGCAGCTCCCCGGAGCAGTCTGGGGCCAACGTCCTGACTTTC
CDR3: CASSSPEQSGANVLTF

D: TRBD2
V: TRBV6-6
size: -
J: TRBJ2-1
DNA: TGTGCCAGCAGTTACTCCCTAGCGGGGGACAATGAGCAGTTCTTC
CDR3: CASSYSLAGDNEQFF

D: TRBD1
V: TRBV4-2
size: -
J: TRBJ2-2
DNA: TGTGCCAGCAGGCGGACAGGGGGCACCGCCGGGGAGCTGTTTTTT
CDR3: CASRRTGGTAGELFF

D: TRBD1
V: TRBV3-1/TRBV3-2
size: -
J: TRBJ2-7
DNA: TGTGCCAGCAGCCAAAACAGGGGCCCATCCTACGAGCAGTACTTC
CDR3: CASSQNRGPSYEQYF

D: TRBD2
V: TRBV5-1
size: -
J: TRBJ2-1
DNA: TGCGCCAGCAGCATCGGGACTAGCGGGTACAGCTCCTACAATGAGCAGTTCTTC
CDR3: CASSIGTSGYSSYNEQFF

D: TRBD1
V: TRBV5-1
size: -
J: TRBJ1-1
DNA: TGCGCCAGCAGCTTGGGAGGGACAGGGGGCTCGAACACTGAAGCTTTCTTT
CDR3: CASSLGGTGGSNTEAFF

D: -
V: TRBV25-1
size: -
J: TRBJ1-2
DNA: TGTGCCAGCAGTCAATTTGGACAGAACTATGGCTACACCTTC
CDR3: CASSQFGQNYGYTF

D: -
V: TRBV4-3
size: once
J: TRBJ1-1
DNA: TGCGCCAGCAGCCAAGAGAGTCCACGTATCTCTTGGGGCGTAGGGAATGAAGCTTTCTTT
CDR3: CASSQESPRISWGVGNEAFF

D: TRBD2
V: TRBV19
size: once
J: TRBJ2-1
DNA: TGTGCCAGTAGAATATCGGGACTAGCATACAATGAGCAGTTCTTC
CDR3: CASRISGLAYNEQFF

D: TRBD1
V: TRBV30
size: -
J: TRBJ1-4
DNA: TGTGCCTGGAGGAGAGCCCCCTATGCGGGACAGGGTGCAACTAATGAAAAACTGTTTTTT
CDR3: CAWRRAPYAGQGATNEKLFF

D: -
V: TRBV20-1
size: -
J: TRBJ1-1
DNA: TGCAGTGCTAGTCCCCCGGGGGGGCCGAACACTGAAGCTTTCTTT
CDR3: CSASPPGGPNTEAFF

D: TRBD1
V: TRBV2
size: -
J: TRBJ1-1
DNA: TGTGCCAGCAGTCCAAACCCCAGGGGGGTAGCTTTCTTT
CDR3: CASSPNPRGVAFF

D: -
V: TRBV21-1
size: once
J: TRBJ2-7
DNA: TGTGCCCGGGGACTCTACGAGCAGTACTTC
CDR3: CARGLYEQYF

D: -
V: TRBV14
size: -
J: TRBJ1-1
DNA: TGTGCCAGCAGCCAAGAGGGGAGAAGCACTGAAGCTTTCTTT
CDR3: CASSQEGRSTEAFF

D: TRBD1
V: TRBV14
size: -
J: TRBJ1-3
DNA: TGTGCCAGTGGGACAGGGGTCTCTGGAAACACCATATATTTT
CDR3: CASGTGVSGNTIYF

D: TRBD2
V: TRBV4-2
size: -
J: TRBJ2-5
DNA: TGTGCCAGCAGCCACGGACTAGCTGTTCAAGAGACCCAGTACTTC
CDR3: CASSHGLAVQETQYF

D: TRBD1
V: TRBV7-2
size: once
J: TRBJ1-1
DNA: TGTGCCAGCAGCCCGGGACAGGGGAAAGGGAACACTGAAGCTTTCTTT
CDR3: CASSPGQGKGNTEAFF

D: TRBD1
V: TRBV2
size: -
J: TRBJ1-2
DNA: TGTGCCAGCAGTGACCGGGACAGGGGGCTCAGCTACACCTTC
CDR3: CASSDRDRGLSYTF

D: -
V: TRBV7-2
size: -
J: TRBJ1-2
DNA: TGTGCCAGCAGCTTAGTGGTACGGAGCGGCTATGGCTACACCTTC
CDR3: CASSLVVRSGYGYTF

D: TRBD1
V: TRBV5-4
size: -
J: TRBJ2-5
DNA: TGTGCCAGCAGCTTGACAGGGGGTGATGAGACCCAGTACTTC
CDR3: CASSLTGGDETQYF

D: -
V: TRBV7-9
size: -
J: TRBJ1-6
DNA: TGTGCCAGCAGCTTAGCAGGGGTGAGATCACCCCTCCACTTT
CDR3: CASSLAGVRSPLHF

D: TRBD1
V: TRBV5-6
size: once
J: TRBJ1-4
DNA: TGTGCCAGCAGCTTCTGGGACAGGGGATTAGAGCTGTTTTTT
CDR3: CASSFWDRGLELFF

D: -
V: TRBV6-5
size: -
J: TRBJ2-6
DNA: TGTGCCAGCGGCGCGGCCTCTGGGGCCAACGTCCTGACTTTC
CDR3: CASGAASGANVLTF